This is a list of T cell receptor beta chains from one sample in a study of cytomegalovirus exposure and HLA in healthy donors. Profiling relied on immunoSEQ multiplex PCR, and the TCRdb table lists in-frame clones only, not all of them. The sample has about 130,000 clones; 70% to 80% are singletons. Material for sequencing was PBMCs. These receptors were collected from a female donor in good health and CMV-seronegative. Both conserved end residues are part of each CDR3. A D gene is named only where the DNA matches it firmly. Not every row has a clone size; where given, it reads once, few, many or a size class.

size	V	D	J	DNA	CDR3
-	TRBV7-9	-	TRBJ1-5	TGTGCCAGCAGCGCCGGGGATCAGCCCCAGCATTTT	CASSAGDQPQHF
-	TRBV7-9	-	TRBJ2-7	TGTGCCAGCAGCTCCAAGATTGTGGACATTCCCTACGAGCAGTACTTC	CASSSKIVDIPYEQYF
-	TRBV18	-	TRBJ2-6	TGTGCCAGCTCAGCGATGGGGGCTGTGAAGGGGGCCAACGTCCTGACTTTC	CASSAMGAVKGANVLTF
-	TRBV27	-	TRBJ1-2	TGTGCCAGCAGCCCCCGGCGCGGAAATGGCTACACCTTC	CASSPRRGNGYTF
-	TRBV4-2	TRBD2	TRBJ2-5	TGTGCCAGCAGCCAAGGTCGAGGAGCGGGAGAAGAGACCCAGTACTTC	CASSQGRGAGEETQYF
-	TRBV9	TRBD1	TRBJ1-2	TGTGCCAGCAGCGAGGGACAGGGCCTGGGCGGCTACACCTTC	CASSEGQGLGGYTF
-	TRBV30	TRBD2	TRBJ2-3	TGTGCCTGGAGTCGTCCGATTCTAGCGGGAGGAACAGATACGCAGTATTTT	CAWSRPILAGGTDTQYF
-	TRBV7-9	-	TRBJ2-7	TGTGCCAGCAGCTTAGTCGACGGAGCCTACGAGCAGTACTTC	CASSLVDGAYEQYF
-	TRBV28	TRBD1	TRBJ1-1	TGTGCCAGCTCCCAGGGGGCAGGGACAGCAGCTTTCTTT	CASSQGAGTAAFF
-	TRBV9	-	TRBJ2-2	TGTGCCAGCAGCGTGGGGCAGGGTGGCGGGGAGCTGTTTTTT	CASSVGQGGGELFF
-	TRBV30	-	TRBJ2-1	TGTGCCTGGAGTAACTTAAAGCGTAATGAGCAGTTCTTC	CAWSNLKRNEQFF
-	TRBV6-6	-	TRBJ1-1	TGTGCCAGCGCACTGGCACAGGCGAACACTGAAGCTTTCTTT	CASALAQANTEAFF
-	TRBV6-1	-	TRBJ2-7	TGTGCCAGCAGTGTAGAGGGGACTCGGGAGCAGTACTTC	CASSVEGTREQYF
-	TRBV13	TRBD1	TRBJ1-2	TGTGCCAGCAGCTTACGACAGGGGGCCCTCTCTTACAACTATGGCTACACCTTC	CASSLRQGALSYNYGYTF
once	TRBV6-1	TRBD2	TRBJ2-3	TGTGCCAGCAGCATTCGGGGGGGCACAGATACGCAGTATTTT	CASSIRGGTDTQYF
once	TRBV27	-	TRBJ2-1	TGTGCCAGCAGTTTCCCCGGGAATGAGCAGTTCTTC	CASSFPGNEQFF
-	TRBV4-1	TRBD1	TRBJ2-3	TGCGCCAGCAGCCAAGGACCCCTTCGGCGGGACAGGGGAAATACGCAGTATTTT	CASSQGPLRRDRGNTQYF
-	TRBV7-8	TRBD1	TRBJ1-5	TGTGCCAGCAGCCCTAAAGACGGACAGGGAGGGCAGCCCCAGCATTTT	CASSPKDGQGGQPQHF
-	TRBV21-1	-	TRBJ1-1	TGTGCCAGCAGCCCTAATGGCAGGGGTGAAGCTTTCTTT	CASSPNGRGEAFF
once	TRBV28	TRBD2	TRBJ2-1	TGTGCCAGCAGCGGGACTAGCGGGGTAAATGAGCAGTTCTTC	CASSGTSGVNEQFF
-	TRBV15	-	TRBJ2-3	TGTGCCACCAGCAGAGTAGTGGAGGGCTATACGCAGTATTTT	CATSRVVEGYTQYF
-	TRBV19	TRBD1	TRBJ1-4	TGTGCCAGCAGAAGACAGGGAATGGAAAAACTGTTTTTT	CASRRQGMEKLFF
few	TRBV28	-	TRBJ1-4	TGTGCCAGCGGCCTAGGGGGGGCGGATGAAAAACTGTTTTTT	CASGLGGADEKLFF
few	TRBV7-9	TRBD1	TRBJ1-4	TGTGCCAGCAGCCCAGGGACAGGGAAAGAAAAACTGTTTTTT	CASSPGTGKEKLFF
many	TRBV6-5	TRBD2	TRBJ2-2	TGTGCCAGCAGTTACTCGGCAGGGAGGGCCGGGGAGCTGTTTTTT	CASSYSAGRAGELFF
-	TRBV7-2	TRBD2	TRBJ2-1	TGTGCCAGCAGCTACGGGACTAGCGGATCCTACAATGAGCAGTTCTTC	CASSYGTSGSYNEQFF
-	TRBV2	TRBD2	TRBJ2-1	TGTGCCAGCAGTGTTCAGCGGGAGGGCTACAATGAGCAGTTCTTC	CASSVQREGYNEQFF
-	TRBV28	-	TRBJ2-7	TGTGCCAGCAGTCCCCCGGGGGGCCTGAGGAACGAGCAGTACTTC	CASSPPGGLRNEQYF
-	TRBV5-4	-	TRBJ2-3	TGTGCCAGCAGCCCTACTAGTAAAGGGAGGTTAGGTACGCAGTATTTT	CASSPTSKGRLGTQYF
few	TRBV5-4	-	TRBJ1-1	TGTGCCAGCAGCTCCCTCCTGAGGCGCACTGAAGCTTTCTTT	CASSSLLRRTEAFF
few	TRBV4-3	TRBD1	TRBJ1-2	TGCGCCAGCAGCCAAGACCGGGACAGGGTATCTGGCTACACCTTC	CASSQDRDRVSGYTF
-	TRBV11-2	-	TRBJ2-1	TGTGCCAGCAGCTTAAGTCCAGGGGCCGTCTCGGAGCAGTTCTTC	CASSLSPGAVSEQFF
-	TRBV11-3	TRBD1	TRBJ1-1	TGTGCCAGCAGCTTAGGACAGGGGGCCATGAACACTGAAGCTTTCTTT	CASSLGQGAMNTEAFF
-	TRBV9	-	TRBJ2-7	TGTGCCAGCAGCGTAAGTTCGGGCTCCTACGAGCAGTACTTC	CASSVSSGSYEQYF
-	TRBV19	-	TRBJ1-5	TGTGCCAGTAGTAGACGAGGGTCCGGACGCCCCCAGCATTTT	CASSRRGSGRPQHF
-	TRBV5-1	-	TRBJ2-3	TGCGCCAGCAGCTTGCTAGGGGGAAGCACAGATACGCAGTATTTT	CASSLLGGSTDTQYF
few	TRBV2	-	TRBJ2-7	TGTGCCAGCGAAAGAGGAGCGGGACACTCCTACGAGCAGTACTTC	CASERGAGHSYEQYF
few	TRBV7-9	-	TRBJ1-1	TGTGCCAGCAGGGCGGAGGAGGGCGAAGAAGCTTTCTTT	CASRAEEGEEAFF
-	TRBV27	TRBD2	TRBJ2-1	TGTGCCAGCAGTTTCCTCGGGACTAGCGTTGGTGAGCAGTTCTTC	CASSFLGTSVGEQFF
-	TRBV11-2	TRBD2	TRBJ2-7	TGTGCCAGCAGCTTAGGGACTAGCGTAACCTACGAGCAGTACTTC	CASSLGTSVTYEQYF
-	TRBV9	-	TRBJ1-2	TGTGCCAGCAGCGACACAGGGAACTATGGCTACACCTTC	CASSDTGNYGYTF
-	TRBV30	-	TRBJ1-5	TGTGCCTGGAGTGTACGAGGCAGACTTAGCAATCAGCCCCAGCATTTT	CAWSVRGRLSNQPQHF
-	TRBV28	TRBD2	TRBJ2-7	TGTGCCAGCAGTTTGATCAGCGGGAGGGCCCCATACGAGCAGTACTTC	CASSLISGRAPYEQYF
once	TRBV6-5	TRBD2	TRBJ2-3	TGTGCCAGCAGTTACTCGGGGAGGGTGACAGATACGCAGTATTTT	CASSYSGRVTDTQYF
-	TRBV14	TRBD1	TRBJ2-7	TGTGCCAGCAGCAGACAGGGTAGTACGTACTACGAGCAGTACTTC	CASSRQGSTYYEQYF
few	TRBV5-1	-	TRBJ2-7	TGCGCCAGCAGCTTGGTCCTAGGTTCTGGCGAGCAGTACTTC	CASSLVLGSGEQYF
-	TRBV5-6	TRBD2	TRBJ2-1	TGTGCCAGCAGCTGGACTAGCGGGAGAGGAAATGAGCAGTTCTTC	CASSWTSGRGNEQFF
-	TRBV6-1	TRBD1	TRBJ1-6	TGTGCCAGCAGGCGACAGGGCGTTAGTGATCCACCCCTCCACTTT	CASRRQGVSDPPLHF
-	TRBV11-3	-	TRBJ2-5	TGTGCCAGCAGCTTCTCGTACCAAGAGACCCAGTACTTC	CASSFSYQETQYF
few	TRBV5-1	TRBD1	TRBJ2-2	TGCGCCAGCAGCTTGGGGACAGGGCCCACCGGGGAGCTGTTTTTT	CASSLGTGPTGELFF
-	TRBV5-1	TRBD2	TRBJ2-4	TGCGCCAGCAGCTCGGGGGCGGGGGGGAACATTCAGTACTTC	CASSSGAGGNIQYF
once	TRBV7-3	TRBD1	TRBJ2-3	TGTGCCAGCAGCCCGGGACAGGGGGCTTATACGCAGTATTTT	CASSPGQGAYTQYF
-	TRBV9	TRBD1	TRBJ1-2	TGTGCCAGCAGGCCCGGGACAGGGGAGGCCTATGGCTACACCTTC	CASRPGTGEAYGYTF
once	TRBV27	-	TRBJ2-1	TGTGCCAGCAGTTTGTCAGGGGCGAGCTCCTACAATGAGCAGTTCTTC	CASSLSGASSYNEQFF